This T cell receptor beta chain stems from a study of regulatory T cells in long-lasting Graves disease. Study information: Recently diagnosed Graves' patients had received antithyroid drugs for under 3 months.

The TCR beta library used iRepertoire HTBI primers with Arm-PCR amplification of CDR3. In the authors' methods: Taken together, the samples had 60 or so TRBV and approximately 13 TRBJ segments identified. TCRdb reanalysed the multiplex PCR reads using MiXCR and keeps one entry per CDR3 protein. TCRdb, rather than the study authors, made the V and J calls. The sample has 200,000 to 250,000 distinct CDR3 sequences, 20% seen once. Time point meaning: newly diagnosed GD, antithyroid drugs for less than 3 months. PBMC RNA was the source of the TCR library. V was clipped by 3 bases and J by 0 bases; unmatched bases: 3. CDR1 and CDR2 from the germline V gene are KGHSH and LQKENI. The CDR3 covers 17 residues. This clonotype was detected many times. Its antigen is undetermined. Study-level points and caveats: Newly diagnosed patients shared around 910 public clonotypes; persistent patients shared approximately 2,700. TCR diversity in persistent Graves' patients was below that of newly diagnosed ones.

This sample comprised peripheral blood mononuclear cells (PBMCs), obtained at new diagnosis, from a patient treated with antithyroid drugs. The J gene is TRBJ2-2, the V gene TRBV18; TRBD2 matches at 11 bases. The source is a female donor with Graves disease. The CDR3: CASSPRSGGANTGELFF. The CDR3 region has the DNA TGTGCCAGCTCACCGCGTAGCGGGGGGGCGAACACCGGGGAGCTGTTTTTT.